This T cell receptor beta chain was sequenced during a study of response to subunit inactivated influenza vaccine. Whole-study results and caveats: Researchers suggested that each seasonal influenza vaccination recruits few new T cells.

About this clonotype itself: Its antigen is currently unknown.

Each CDR3 protein is one row after TCRdb ran MiXCR on the RT-PCR reads. The data contain roughly 700,000 distinct CDR3 sequences, more than 11% of them seen just once; the ten biggest clones take up around 6.5%. Sequencing used PBMCs from blood, obtained 14 to 15 days before vaccination. This sequence originates from a man aged 50 to 59 who received an inactivated influenza vaccine.

CDR3 amino acids: CASSKEYGLAGQETQYF. The CDR3 DNA is TGCGCCAGCAGCAAGGAGTACGGACTAGCGGGGCAAGAGACCCAGTACTTC. The chain recombines TRBV5-1 with TRBJ2-5, with TRBD2 matching over 12 bases. V gave up 4 bases and J gave up 2 bases; unmatched junction bases: 9. This CDR3 region has 17 residues. Germline assignment: CDR1 SGHRS and CDR2 YFSETQ.